The entry that follows covers one T cell receptor (beta chain) sequence. Its antigen is currently unknown. The data belong to a study of graft-versus-host responses after intestinal transplantation. Study-wide findings and caveats: Graft-donor T cell macrochimerism in patients accompanied high graft-versus-host to host-versus-graft clonal ratios in allografts.

The CDR3 is 16 residues long. Looked up from germline, CDR1 is SGHRS and CDR2 is YFSETQ. The V segment lost 5 bases and the J segment 4 bases; nucleotides outside the gene matches: 8. The assay was immunoSEQ multiplex PCR, and TCRdb's table has in-frame clones only and misses some. The sample lists approximately 86,000 clones, 90% to 95% seen once, with over 0.095% in the top ten. Source: unstimulated CD4+ T cells sorted from spleen or lymph node cells, taken before intestinal transplant. This clonotype was sampled from a human donor who received an intestinal transplant. The chain recombines TRBV5-1 with TRBJ2-1; 11 bases align to TRBD2. CDR3 DNA sequence: TGCGCCAGCAGAATTCCGGGACTAGCGGAATACAATGAGCAGTTCTTC. It codes for CASRIPGLAEYNEQFF.